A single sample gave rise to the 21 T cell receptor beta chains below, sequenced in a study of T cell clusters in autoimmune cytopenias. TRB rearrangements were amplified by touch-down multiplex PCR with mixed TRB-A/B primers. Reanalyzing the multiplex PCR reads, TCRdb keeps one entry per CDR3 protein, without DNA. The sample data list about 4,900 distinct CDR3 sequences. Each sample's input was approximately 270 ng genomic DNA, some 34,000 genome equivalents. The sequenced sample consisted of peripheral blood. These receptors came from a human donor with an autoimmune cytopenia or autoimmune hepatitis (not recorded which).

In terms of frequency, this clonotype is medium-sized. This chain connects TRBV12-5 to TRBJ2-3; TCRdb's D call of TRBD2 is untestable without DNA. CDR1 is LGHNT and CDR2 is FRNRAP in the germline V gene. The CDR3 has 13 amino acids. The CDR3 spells CASGHREGDTQYF.

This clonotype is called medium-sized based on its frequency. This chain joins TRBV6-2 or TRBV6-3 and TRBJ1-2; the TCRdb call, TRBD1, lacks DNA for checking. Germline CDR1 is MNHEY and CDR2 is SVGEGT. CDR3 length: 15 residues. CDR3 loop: CASSYSRTGHGGYTF.

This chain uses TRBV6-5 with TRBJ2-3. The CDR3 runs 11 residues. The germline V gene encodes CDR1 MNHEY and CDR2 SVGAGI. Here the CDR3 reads CASSYADTQYF.

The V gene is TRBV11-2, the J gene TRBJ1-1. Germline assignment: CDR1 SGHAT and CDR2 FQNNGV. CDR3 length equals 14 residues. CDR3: CASSLDPYNTEAFF.

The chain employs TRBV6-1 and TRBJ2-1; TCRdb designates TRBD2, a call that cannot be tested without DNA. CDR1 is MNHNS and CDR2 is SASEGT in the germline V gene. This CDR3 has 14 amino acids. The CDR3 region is CATRPRVDGNEQFF.

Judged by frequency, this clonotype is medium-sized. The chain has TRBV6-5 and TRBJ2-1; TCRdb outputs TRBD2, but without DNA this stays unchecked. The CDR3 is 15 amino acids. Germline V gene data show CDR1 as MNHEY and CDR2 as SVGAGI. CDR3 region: CASSYGGVGKNEQFF.

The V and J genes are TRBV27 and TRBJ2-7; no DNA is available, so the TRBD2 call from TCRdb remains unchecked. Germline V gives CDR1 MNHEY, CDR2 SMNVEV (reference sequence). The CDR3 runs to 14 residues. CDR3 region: CASSRPGLPVEQYF.

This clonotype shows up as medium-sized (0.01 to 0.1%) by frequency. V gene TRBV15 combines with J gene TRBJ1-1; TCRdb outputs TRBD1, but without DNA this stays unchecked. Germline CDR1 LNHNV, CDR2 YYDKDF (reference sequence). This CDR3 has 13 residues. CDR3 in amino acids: CATSRGGREAAFF.

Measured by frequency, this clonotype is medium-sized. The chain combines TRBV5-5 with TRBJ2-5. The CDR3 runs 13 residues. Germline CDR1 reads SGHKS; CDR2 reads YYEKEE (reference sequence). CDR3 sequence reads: CASSYSWAETQYF.

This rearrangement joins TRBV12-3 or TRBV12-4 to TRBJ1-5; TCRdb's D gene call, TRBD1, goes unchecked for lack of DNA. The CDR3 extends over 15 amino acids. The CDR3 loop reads CASSQTGIGNQPQHF.

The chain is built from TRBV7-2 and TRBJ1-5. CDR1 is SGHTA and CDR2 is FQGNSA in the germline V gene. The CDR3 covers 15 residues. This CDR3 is CASSLATYSNQPQHF.

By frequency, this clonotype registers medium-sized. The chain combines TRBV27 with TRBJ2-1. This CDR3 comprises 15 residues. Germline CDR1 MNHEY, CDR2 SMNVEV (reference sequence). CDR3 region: CASSPMSSQYNEQFF.

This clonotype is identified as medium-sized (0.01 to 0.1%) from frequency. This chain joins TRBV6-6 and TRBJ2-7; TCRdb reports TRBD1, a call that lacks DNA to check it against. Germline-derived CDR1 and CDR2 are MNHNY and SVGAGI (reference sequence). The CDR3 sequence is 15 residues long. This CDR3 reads CASSYSDRGAGEQYF.

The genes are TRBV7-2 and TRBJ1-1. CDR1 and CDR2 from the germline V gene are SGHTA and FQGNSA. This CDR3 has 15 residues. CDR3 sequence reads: CASSFIPGRNTEAFF.

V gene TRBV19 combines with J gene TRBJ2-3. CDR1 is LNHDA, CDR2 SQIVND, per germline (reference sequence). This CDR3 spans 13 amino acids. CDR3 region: CASSITGTDTQYF.

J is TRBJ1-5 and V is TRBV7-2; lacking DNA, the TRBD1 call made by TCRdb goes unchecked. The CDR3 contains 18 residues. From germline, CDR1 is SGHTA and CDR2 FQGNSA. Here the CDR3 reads CASSLAGTGGSSNQPQHF.

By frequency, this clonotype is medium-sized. CDR3 sequence: CASSFIQGTDSPLHF. V usage is TRBV5-5 and J usage is TRBJ1-6; TCRdb reports TRBD1, a call that lacks DNA to check it against. Looked up from germline, CDR1 is SGHKS and CDR2 is YYEKEE (reference sequence). The CDR3 loop spans 15 amino acids.

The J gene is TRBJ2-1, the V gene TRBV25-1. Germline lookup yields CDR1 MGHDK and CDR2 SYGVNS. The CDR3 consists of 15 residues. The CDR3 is CASRTNWEAHSEQFF.

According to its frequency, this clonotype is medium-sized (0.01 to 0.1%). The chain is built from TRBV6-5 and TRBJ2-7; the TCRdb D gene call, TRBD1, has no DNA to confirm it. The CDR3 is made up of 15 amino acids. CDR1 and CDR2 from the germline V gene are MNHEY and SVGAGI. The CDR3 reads CASSYGAGGNYEQYF.

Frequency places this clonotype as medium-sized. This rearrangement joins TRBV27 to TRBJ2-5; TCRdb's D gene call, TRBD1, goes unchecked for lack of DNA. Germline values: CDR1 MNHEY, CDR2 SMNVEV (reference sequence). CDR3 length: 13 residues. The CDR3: CARKTQGMETQYF.

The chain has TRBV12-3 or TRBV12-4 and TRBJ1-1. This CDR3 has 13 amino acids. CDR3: CASSFTGGTEAFF.